These 12 T cell receptor beta chains share one sample of origin, sequenced in a study of T cell repertoires in aging, cancer and after chemotherapy. TRB rearrangements spanning V, D and J were amplified using mixed TRB-A/B primers. TCRdb re-called the multiplex PCR reads through MiXCR, storing one row per CDR3 protein. The repertoire holds about 13,000 distinct CDR3 sequences, with 35% to 40% as singletons. The template was genomic DNA from peripheral blood, not RNA. Sequencing was done on a sample of blood. These receptors were taken from a human donor in good health. The donor label of this sample is uncertain.

The chain links TRBV7-9 to TRBJ2-2; TRBD2 agrees at 11 bases. From germline, CDR1 is SEHNR and CDR2 FQNEAQ (reference sequence). V gave up 3 bases and J gave up 6 bases; unmatched junction bases: 9. This CDR3 is built from 17 residues. The CDR3, as DNA: TGTGCCAGCAGCTTCAGCCTACTAGCGGGAGAGGCCGGGGAGCTGTTTTTT. It yields the protein CASSFSLLAGEAGELFF.

The chain joins TRBV5-1 to TRBJ2-7; D assignment may be TRBD1 or TRBD2 (5 bases each). Looked up from germline, CDR1 is SGHRS and CDR2 is YFSETQ. This CDR3 contains 15 residues. The V end was cut by 4 bases, the J end by 5 bases, with 19 bases between. CDR3 in DNA: TGCGCCAGCAGCGTCGGGGAGAGGGGTGGCCACGAGCAGTACTTC. Protein product: CASSVGERGGHEQYF.

This chain connects TRBV6-2 or TRBV6-3 to TRBJ2-7; D is unresolved. The CDR3 covers 12 residues. Trimming stripped 2 bases from V and 5 bases from J, with 7 bases between. Germline CDR1 and CDR2: MNHEY and SVGEGT. The CDR3 sequence is CASSYVAHEQYF. CDR3 coding DNA: TGTGCCAGCAGTTACGTAGCCCACGAGCAGTACTTC.

On this clonotype: A single base separates this from a much larger clone, so it may be a read error. The chain combines TRBV19 with TRBJ2-3; no definite D call. Trimming stripped 5 bases from V and 5 bases from J, with 11 bases between. This CDR3 contains 13 residues. Germline CDR1 and CDR2: LNHDA and SQIVND (reference sequence). CDR3 nucleotides: TGTGCCAGTAGTCCGAGACGGATAGATACGCAGTATTTT. This codes for CASSPRRIDTQYF. The variable domain in full, completed from reference TRBV19 and TRBJ2-3, reads DGGITQSPKYLFRKEGQNVTLSCEQNLNHDAMYWYRQDPGQGLRLIYYSQIVNDFQKGDIAEGYSVSREKKESFPLTVTSAQKNPTAFYLCASSPRRIDTQYFGPGTRLTVL.

This sequence joins TRBV12-3 or TRBV12-4 and TRBJ2-1; D is ambiguous. V was clipped by 7 bases and J by 0 bases, with 16 bases between them. The CDR3 spans 16 residues. In nucleotides, the CDR3 is TGTGCCAGCACCGACCCGGGTATGAGCTCCTACAATGAGCAGTTCTTC. It specifies CASTDPGMSSYNEQFF.

The CDR3 spells CASSTNWDNLYEQYF. Here the CDR3 DNA reads TGTGCCAGCAGCACAAACTGGGACAACCTCTACGAGCAGTACTTC. This chain joins TRBV11-3 and TRBJ2-7; D is perhaps TRBD1 (6 bases). The germline V and J ends were trimmed by 5 bases and 3 bases, with 17 bases remaining between them. This CDR3 is built from 15 residues. CDR1 and CDR2 (germline): SGHNT, YENEEA. The full variable domain, in which reference TRBV11-3 and TRBJ2-7 provide the parts outside the CDR3, is EAGVVQSPRYKIIEKKQPVAFWCNPISGHNTLYWYLQNLGQGPELLIRYENEEAVDDSQLPKDRFSAERLKGVDSTLKIQPAELGDSAVYLCASSTNWDNLYEQYFGPGTRLTVT.

The genes are TRBV19 and TRBJ2-1; 7 bases match TRBD2. There are 14 residues in the CDR3. J gave up 3 bases and V 3 bases, and 2 bases lay outside the gene matches. The germline gives CDR1 LNHDA, CDR2 SQIVND (reference sequence). CDR3 sequence: CASSMGGDYNEQFF. CDR3 coding DNA: TGTGCCAGTAGTATGGGGGGGGACTACAATGAGCAGTTCTTC.

Comments on this clonotype: Compared with germline, one end of the junction differs, possibly owing to a read error. V is TRBV5-1 and J is TRBJ1-2, with 10 positions matching TRBD1. This CDR3 is built from 15 residues. Germline CDR1 SGHRS, CDR2 YFSETQ. The CDR3 region is CASSFGTGDSYVYTF. Written as DNA, the CDR3 is TGCGCCAGCAGCTTCGGGACAGGGGACTCCTATGTCTACACCTTC.

In its sample, this clonotype was seen a few times. The chain is built from TRBV6-6 and TRBJ1-4, with D maybe TRBD1 (5 bases). The V end was cut by 1 base, the J end by 8 bases, with 11 bases between. CDR3 length: 14 amino acids. From germline, CDR1 is MNHNY and CDR2 SVGAGI (reference sequence). The CDR3 protein is CASSYFGAGEKLFF. The CDR3 region has the DNA TGTGCCAGCAGTTACTTTGGGGCTGGAGAAAAACTGTTTTTT.

This rearrangement joins TRBV5-6 to TRBJ1-5; TRBD1 agrees at 7 bases. Germline CDR1 and CDR2: SGHDT and YYEEEE. The ends lost 5 bases at V and 4 bases at J; junction bases unmatched: 9. This CDR3 is built from 15 residues. CDR3 in amino acids: CASSFGQAFNQPQHF. CDR3 bases: TGTGCCAGCAGTTTTGGACAGGCGTTTAATCAGCCCCAGCATTTT.

A few counts support this clonotype. The rearrangement uses TRBV6-1 and TRBJ2-1; TRBD2 is a possible D gene (6 bases). Germline V gene lookup returns CDR1 MNHNS and CDR2 SASEGT. The V and J ends lost 4 bases and 5 bases respectively, with 15 bases between them. The CDR3 spans 15 residues. CDR3 sequence reads: CASSGLEGANNEQFF. The CDR3 DNA follows: TGTGCCAGCAGTGGCCTGGAGGGCGCTAACAATGAGCAGTTCTTC.

This sequence joins TRBV6-5 and TRBJ2-3, with 9 positions matching TRBD1. The V gene's germline CDR1 is MNHEY and CDR2 SVGAGI. This CDR3 spans 16 amino acids. Trimming cost V 5 bases and J 3 bases; bases outside gene matches: 9. This CDR3 reads CASSLSNRGQTDTQYF. CDR3 nucleotide sequence: TGTGCCAGCAGTCTCTCAAACAGGGGGCAGACAGATACGCAGTATTTT.